Shown below are 6 T cell receptor beta chains from a single sample sequenced in a study of Ad26.COV2.S vaccination and SARS-CoV-2 variants. Regarding treatment: around 19 received Ad26.COV2.S at low or high dose, single or two shots; about 5 received placebo; per-sample allocation not given. Following the first vaccine or placebo injection, samples were taken on day 63. Sequencing used immunoSEQ multiplex PCR; TCRdb keeps in-frame clones, though not all of them. The sample has 250,000 to 300,000 clones; around 87% are singletons. Sample: peripheral blood, taken in a trial of Ad26.COV2.S vaccine versus placebo. The source of these receptors is a person aged 18-60 years who received the Ad26.COV2.S COVID-19 vaccine or a placebo.

The chain couples TRBV10-3 to TRBJ1-5, with no clear D. Germline-derived CDR1 and CDR2 are ENHRY and SYGVKD. This CDR3 spans 13 amino acids. Trimming cost V 4 bases and J 0 bases, with 4 bases left between them. The CDR3 region is CAISAGSNQPQHF. The CDR3, as DNA: TGTGCCATCAGTGCCGGTAGCAATCAGCCCCAGCATTTT.

The genes are TRBV18 and TRBJ1-6; D possibly corresponds to TRBD1 (6 bases). V was pared by 6 bases and J by 0 bases, with 6 bases between. Germline CDR1 KGHSH, CDR2 LQKENI. This CDR3 spans 14 amino acids. DNA of the CDR3: TGTGCCAGCTCCAGGGGCTCCTATAATTCACCCCTCCACTTT. Amino acids: CASSRGSYNSPLHF.

This sequence joins TRBV19 and TRBJ1-1; a weak D match, TRBD1 (6 bases). CDR3 size: 17 residues. Germline V gene sequence: CDR1 LNHDA, CDR2 SQIVND (reference sequence). The V end was cut by 6 bases, the J end by 4 bases, with 24 bases between. The CDR3 nucleotides read TGTGCCAGTAGCCACCCCCGTATACAGGGCGGGGGCACTGAAGCTTTCTTT. It specifies CASSHPRIQGGGTEAFF.

The chain carries TRBV30 and TRBJ2-7; 12 bases are shared with TRBD1. Unmatched junction bases numbered 2, after V lost 3 bases and J lost 2 bases. This CDR3 contains 14 residues. Germline V gives CDR1 GTSNPN, CDR2 SVGIG (reference sequence). The CDR3 loop reads CAWRGQGAAYEQYF. Written as DNA, the CDR3 is TGTGCCTGGAGGGGACAGGGGGCTGCCTACGAGCAGTACTTC.

This clone was observed once. The genes are TRBV6-5 and TRBJ1-1, with TRBD1 as a possible D gene (5 bases). The CDR3 covers 16 residues. With 0 bases removed from V and 5 bases from J, the gap between germline ends came to 16 bases. The germline gives CDR1 MNHEY, CDR2 SVGAGI. CDR3 coding DNA: TGTGCCAGCAGTTACTCGATTCACCCTGGGGGGACTGAAGCTTTCTTT. Translated, it gives CASSYSIHPGGTEAFF.

The rearrangement joins TRBV7-2 to TRBJ1-5; the match to TRBD1 covers 8 bases. V lost 4 bases to trimming and J lost 5 bases; unmatched junction nucleotides: 10. The CDR3 totals 16 residues. CDR1 SGHTA and CDR2 FQGNSA come from the germline V gene. The CDR3 spells CASSSAGTGLYQPQHF. In nucleotides, the CDR3 is TGTGCCAGCAGCTCAGCCGGGACAGGCCTCTATCAGCCCCAGCATTTT. Variable domain in full (rest from reference TRBV7-2 and TRBJ1-5): GAGVSQSPSNKVTEKGKDVELRCDPISGHTALYWYRQSLGQGLEFLIYFQGNSAPDKSGLPSDRFSAERTGGSVSTLTIQRTQQEDSAVYLCASSSAGTGLYQPQHFGDGTRLSIL.